A single sample gave rise to the 10 T cell receptor beta chains below, sequenced in a study. Each CDR3 protein gets one entry after TCRdb re-called the 5' RACE reads with MiXCR. This sample has just under 65,000 distinct CDR3 sequences, with about 20% found just once. The sample comprised memory CD4+ T cells sorted from a lymph node. As to subset: memory CD4+ T cells, CD4+CD45RO+CD25-. These receptors came from a female donor with breast cancer.

This clonotype was seen a handful of times. The chain is built from TRBV20-1 and TRBJ2-5, with TRBD2 matching 7 bases. Germline V CDR1 and CDR2: DFQATT, SNEGSKA (reference sequence). After removal of 5 bases from V and 3 bases from J, the junction contained 12 bases not matched to a gene. CDR3 length equals 15 residues. This chain's CDR3 is CSAPSYLAEKETQYF. The CDR3 nucleotides read TGCAGTGCTCCAAGCTACCTAGCGGAGAAAGAGACCCAGTACTTC.

The V and J genes are TRBV28 and TRBJ1-2; possibly TRBD1 for D (6 bases). Germline-derived CDR1 and CDR2 are MDHEN and SYDVKM. The CDR3 length is 14 residues. Trimming removed 3 bases at V and 4 bases at J, with 12 bases between. The DNA of the CDR3 is TGTGCCAGCAGTTTCCAGGGGCGCAGCTATGGCTACACCTTC. This encodes CASSFQGRSYGYTF.

This clonotype occurred a few times. This sequence joins TRBV6-1 and TRBJ1-5; D is uncertain. CDR3 length: 15 amino acids. Trimming removed 2 bases at V and 0 bases at J, with 8 bases between. Germline loops: CDR1 MNHNS, CDR2 SASEGT. CDR3 sequence (DNA): TGTGCCAGCAGTGAAACCGACGGTAGCAATCAGCCCCAGCATTTT. It translates to CASSETDGSNQPQHF.

The rearrangement joins TRBV7-2 to TRBJ2-5; the D is unclear. V dropped 6 bases and J dropped 6 bases, with 17 bases sitting between them. The CDR3 is 14 residues long. The germline gives CDR1 SGHTA, CDR2 FQGNSA. The CDR3 DNA sequence: TGTGCCAGCAGTTCCCAGACGGTGGGGAAGACCCAGTACTTC. Translating gives CASSSQTVGKTQYF.

At least ten counts were recorded for this clonotype. The chain employs TRBV3-1 and TRBJ2-5; D is undetermined. Germline-derived CDR1 and CDR2 are LGHDT and YNNKEL (reference sequence). The CDR3 is 15 amino acids. Trimming took off 2 bases at V and 5 bases at J, with 15 bases between the two ends. The CDR3 is CASSQRPGPQETQYF. The CDR3 nucleotides read TGTGCCAGCAGCCAACGACCGGGCCCCCAGGAGACCCAGTACTTC.

In this sample, this clonotype turned up a few times. V usage is TRBV28 and J usage is TRBJ1-2; no reliable D call. The CDR3 runs to 15 residues. Germline V gene data show CDR1 as MDHEN and CDR2 as SYDVKM. Trimming removed 6 bases at V and 4 bases at J, with 18 bases between. The CDR3 nucleotides read TGTGCCAGCAGCCAGACTTGGACGGAACCCTATGGCTACACCTTC. Translated: CASSQTWTEPYGYTF.

This clonotype was observed at least ten times. The chain uses TRBV20-1 and TRBJ1-5; D gene ambiguous. Trimming pared 1 base from V and 2 bases from J, leaving 12 bases between. CDR3 length: 15 residues. CDR1 and CDR2 (germline): DFQATT, SNEGSKA (reference sequence). CDR3 sequence (DNA): TGCAGTGCTAGAGGGTCCCAGGTGGGCAATCAGCCCCAGCATTTT. Protein product: CSARGSQVGNQPQHF.

This clonotype showed up many times. The CDR3 region has the DNA TGTGCCAGCAGTTACGCCAGTGCCTCCACGCGCACTGAAGCTTTCTTT. Amino acids: CASSYASASTRTEAFF. This sequence joins TRBV6-5 and TRBJ1-1; D remains unclear. Germline V gene data show CDR1 as MNHEY and CDR2 as SVGAGI. Trimming shortened V by 2 bases and J by 4 bases, and 17 bases separated the two germline ends. CDR3 length: 16 amino acids.

In regard to this clonotype: Relative to the germline gene, one junction end is altered; a read error may explain this. This chain connects TRBV12-3 or TRBV12-4 to TRBJ1-1; 9 bases are a match to TRBD1. This CDR3 has 13 residues. CDR3 region: CASTITGGTEALF. As DNA, the CDR3 is TGTGCCAGCACCATAACAGGGGGCACTGAAGCTTTATTT.

The rearrangement joins TRBV2 to TRBJ2-4, with a possible D match to TRBD2 (5 bases). The CDR3 contains 14 residues. Germline V gives CDR1 SNHLY, CDR2 FYNNEI. V gave up 4 bases and J gave up 5 bases, with 12 bases separating them. CDR3 bases: TGTGCCAGCAGTGTAGCGTCCTTACAAAACATTCAGTACTTC. It is translated as CASSVASLQNIQYF.